The clone carrying this T cell receptor (beta chain) was seen once. Its cognate antigen is unknown. Treatment noted: roughly 19 received Ad26.COV2.S at low or high dose, single or two shots; about 5 received placebo; per-sample allocation not given. Collection of the samples took place on day 63 after the first injection of vaccine or placebo. This sample is drawn from a study of Ad26.COV2.S vaccination and SARS-CoV-2 variants. Turning to the study itself: Doses of Ad26.COV2.S were injected into muscle once or twice, 56 days apart. Overall study findings and caveats: It was vaccine recipients, not placebo recipients, who had the higher spike-specific TCR breadth.

Assay: immunoSEQ multiplex PCR; the TCRdb copy retains only in-frame clones and omits some. The sample yields 350,000 to 450,000 clones, about 85% seen once. This TCR derives from a person between 18 and 65 years old who received the Ad26.COV2.S COVID-19 vaccine or a placebo. The starting material was peripheral blood, obtained in a trial of Ad26.COV2.S vaccine versus placebo.

As DNA, the CDR3 is TGTGCCAGCAGCTTTACAGGGAAGCAGTTCTTC. Amino acid sequence: CASSFTGKQFF. The rearrangement links TRBV7-2 to TRBJ2-1; tentative D call: TRBD1 (6 bases). This CDR3 has 11 amino acids. The germline gives CDR1 SGHTA, CDR2 FQGNSA. Deletions cut 3 bases from V and 11 bases from J, with 8 bases between.